This T cell receptor delta chain stems from a study of gamma-delta T cells after stem cell transplantation. This clone is termed medium-sized (0.01 to 0.1%). Only one base separates this from a far larger clonotype, so it likely reflects a read error. TCRdb called clones from the RT-PCR reads again using CATT. Of roughly 2,000 delta-chain clones listed, 24% are singletons. The germline V gene encodes CDR1 GEAIGNYY and CDR2 EKD. CDR3 length: 19 amino acids. V shed 5 bases, J shed 0 bases, and the junction held 18 bases outside the gene matches. This chain connects TRDV2 to TRDJ1; 9 nucleotides match TRDD3. The receptor was derived from a human donor. It is not recorded whose cells these are; they may come from a transplant donor. Sequencing was carried out using gamma-delta T cells. This CDR3 reads CACGSIQSWLGDDTDKLIF. CDR3 bases: TGTGCCTGTGGCTCTATACAATCCTGGCTGGGGGATGACACCGATAAACTCATCTTT.